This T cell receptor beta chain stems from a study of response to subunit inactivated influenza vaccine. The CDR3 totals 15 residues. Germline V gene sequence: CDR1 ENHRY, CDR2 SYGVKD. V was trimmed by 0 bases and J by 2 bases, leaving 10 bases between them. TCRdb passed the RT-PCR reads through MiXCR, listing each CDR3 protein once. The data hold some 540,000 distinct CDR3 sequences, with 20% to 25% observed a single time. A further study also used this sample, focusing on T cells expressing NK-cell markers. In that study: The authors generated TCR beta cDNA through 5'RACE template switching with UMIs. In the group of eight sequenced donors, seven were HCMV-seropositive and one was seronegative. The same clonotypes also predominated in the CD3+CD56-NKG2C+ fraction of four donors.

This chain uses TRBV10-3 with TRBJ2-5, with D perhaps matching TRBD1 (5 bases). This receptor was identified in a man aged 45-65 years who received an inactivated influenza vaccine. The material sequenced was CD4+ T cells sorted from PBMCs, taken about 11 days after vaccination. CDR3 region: CAISESGQGQETQYF. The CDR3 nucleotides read TGTGCCATCAGTGAGTCGGGGCAGGGACAAGAGACCCAGTACTTC.